Presented here are 2 T cell receptor beta chains from one specimen sequenced in a study of beta chain features in type 1 diabetes. Regarding the study as a whole: Researchers report that Type 1 diabetes patients had moderately but significantly shorter TCRB CDR3s across all four CD4+ subsets.

Sequencing targeted expressed TCRB transcripts, as all isolated RNA had been reverse transcribed. Sequencing was performed with immunoSEQ multiplex PCR; in TCRdb, only in-frame clones are kept and a portion is missing. Of around 260,000 clones in the sample, around 21% are singletons; the top ten hold roughly 0.028%. Antigens of these TCRs are unknown. The material sequenced was naive CD4+ T cells from blood. The receptors were gathered from a woman aged 40 to 50 with type 1 diabetes.

This clone occurred a few times. The chain joins TRBV6-1 to TRBJ2-7, with D unresolved. CDR1 is MNHNS and CDR2 is SASEGT in the germline V gene. Trimming shortened V by 8 bases and J by 3 bases, and 11 bases separated the two germline ends. The CDR3 loop spans 12 amino acids. CDR3 protein: CASEGPGYEQYF. Here the CDR3 DNA reads TGTGCCAGCGAAGGCCCAGGCTACGAGCAGTACTTC.

This chain uses TRBV27 with TRBJ1-5; D gene unclear. V was clipped by 5 bases and J by 9 bases, with 8 bases between them. Germline V lookup: CDR1 MNHEY, CDR2 SMNVEV (reference sequence). The CDR3 loop spans 11 amino acids. Here the CDR3 DNA reads TGTGCCAGCAGTCGCCCGGGGCCCCAGCATTTT. Amino acid sequence: CASSRPGPQHF.